The T cell receptor beta chain described here comes from a study of T cells after yellow fever vaccination. This CDR3 is 11 amino acids long. Unmatched junction bases numbered 4, after V lost 4 bases and J lost 7 bases. In germline, CDR1 is DFQATT, CDR2 SNEGSKA (reference sequence). General study points: Weaker in magnitude, the secondary response showed a faster peak on day 5 versus 15.

TCRdb independently ran MiXCR on the 5' RACE reads; one entry per CDR3 protein. Of some 300,000 distinct CDR3 sequences listed, less than 9.5% are singletons. A word on this clonotype: Its antigen is as yet unknown.

The V and J genes are TRBV20-1 and TRBJ2-7; 7 nucleotides match TRBD2. The source was PBMCs, collected about 49 days after the first yellow fever vaccination. The source of this sequence is a man between 18 and 35 years old who received the YFV17D yellow fever vaccine. The CDR3 DNA reads TGCAGTGCTAACAACGGGGGGGAGCAGTACTTC. Amino acid sequence: CSANNGGEQYF.